This TCR beta chain was recorded in a study of blood T cell repertoires in COVID-19. Across the whole study: From the United States, Italy and Spain came samples of acute and convalescent COVID-19. In each case, the material was cDNA or gDNA derived from T cells, B-cell-depleted T cells, or PBMCs.

Using immunoSEQ multiplex PCR, the repertoire was profiled, and TCRdb retains in-frame clones only, with some absent. The sample consists of under 150,000 clones, under 90% of them appearing once. Germline V gives CDR1 SNHLY, CDR2 FYNNEI. Trimming pared 7 bases from V and 1 base from J, leaving 13 bases between. The CDR3 sequence is 14 residues long. V is TRBV2 and J is TRBJ2-5, with D maybe TRBD1 (5 bases). Source material: PBMCs or T cells enriched from blood (not recorded which). The TCR comes from a man aged 50-59 years in a cohort exposed to, infected with or recovered from COVID-19 (not recorded which). Here the CDR3 reads CASTSQGIQETQYF. As DNA, the CDR3 is TGTGCCAGCACTTCGCAGGGAATCCAAGAGACCCAGTACTTC.